The clone carrying this T cell receptor beta chain has a handful of counts. These data are taken from a study of early T cells in non-severe SARS-CoV-2 infection. TCRdb independently ran MiXCR on the 5' RACE reads; one entry per CDR3 protein. The sample has 85,000 to 90,000 distinct CDR3 sequences, under 15% seen once. Germline V gene data show CDR1 as KGHSH and CDR2 as LQKENI. V was cut by 2 bases and J by 1 base, with 12 bases left in between. The CDR3 runs to 16 residues. The TCR was taken from an adult who was a healthcare worker with PCR-confirmed SARS-CoV-2 infection or an uninfected control (not recorded which). The chain joins TRBV18 to TRBJ1-5, with TRBD1 as a possible D gene (6 bases). The specimen was whole blood. The CDR3 sequence is CASSPDKGTSNQPQHF. DNA of the CDR3: TGTGCCAGCTCACCAGATAAGGGGACAAGCAATCAGCCCCAGCATTTT.